Sequencing of this TCR beta chain was carried out in a study of blood T cell repertoires in COVID-19. Study-level information: The United States, Italy and Spain supplied acute and convalescent COVID-19 samples. The cDNA or gDNA used as material had been derived from T cells, B-cell-depleted T cells, or PBMCs.

Generated by immunoSEQ multiplex PCR, the TCRdb table keeps only in-frame clones and is missing some. The table lists about 77,000 clones, 76% of them singletons. Germline V gene lookup returns CDR1 SGHNT and CDR2 YYREEE (reference sequence). Trimming removed 0 bases at V and 5 bases at J, with 14 bases between. There are 15 residues in the CDR3. In this sample, this clone turned up once. This sequence originates from a man aged 65 to 79 with active or convalescent COVID-19. Material: peripheral blood. The chain joins TRBV5-4 to TRBJ2-5; TRBD2 is a possible D gene (6 bases). CDR3 amino acids: CASSLGQGGWETQYF. The CDR3 region has the DNA TGTGCCAGCAGCTTGGGGCAGGGAGGATGGGAGACCCAGTACTTC.